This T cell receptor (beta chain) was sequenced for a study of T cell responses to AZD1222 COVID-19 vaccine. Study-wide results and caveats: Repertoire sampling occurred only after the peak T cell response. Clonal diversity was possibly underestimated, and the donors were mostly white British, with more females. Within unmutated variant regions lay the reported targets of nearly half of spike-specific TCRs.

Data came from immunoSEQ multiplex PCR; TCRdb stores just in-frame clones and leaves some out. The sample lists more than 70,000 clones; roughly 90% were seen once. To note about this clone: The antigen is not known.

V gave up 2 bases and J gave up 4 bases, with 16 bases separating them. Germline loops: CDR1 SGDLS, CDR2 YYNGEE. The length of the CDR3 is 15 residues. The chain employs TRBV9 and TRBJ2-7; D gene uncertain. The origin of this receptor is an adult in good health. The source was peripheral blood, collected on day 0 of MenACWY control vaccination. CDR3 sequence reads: CASSVETGLGYEQYF. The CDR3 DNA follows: TGTGCCAGCAGCGTTGAAACTGGGTTGGGGTACGAGCAGTACTTC.